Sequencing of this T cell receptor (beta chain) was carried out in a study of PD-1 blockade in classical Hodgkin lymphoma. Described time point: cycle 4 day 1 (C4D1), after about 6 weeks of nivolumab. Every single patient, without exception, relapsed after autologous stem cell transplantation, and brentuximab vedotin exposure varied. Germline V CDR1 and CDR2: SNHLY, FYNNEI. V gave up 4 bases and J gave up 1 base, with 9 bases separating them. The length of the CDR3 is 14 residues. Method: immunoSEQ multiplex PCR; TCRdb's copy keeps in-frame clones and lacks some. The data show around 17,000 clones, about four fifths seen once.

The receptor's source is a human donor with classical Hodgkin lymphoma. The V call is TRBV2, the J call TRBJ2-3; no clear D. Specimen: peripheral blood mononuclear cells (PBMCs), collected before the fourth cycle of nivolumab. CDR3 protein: CASSVVQGTDTQYF. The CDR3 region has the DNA TGTGCCAGCAGTGTAGTGCAGGGCACAGATACGCAGTATTTT.